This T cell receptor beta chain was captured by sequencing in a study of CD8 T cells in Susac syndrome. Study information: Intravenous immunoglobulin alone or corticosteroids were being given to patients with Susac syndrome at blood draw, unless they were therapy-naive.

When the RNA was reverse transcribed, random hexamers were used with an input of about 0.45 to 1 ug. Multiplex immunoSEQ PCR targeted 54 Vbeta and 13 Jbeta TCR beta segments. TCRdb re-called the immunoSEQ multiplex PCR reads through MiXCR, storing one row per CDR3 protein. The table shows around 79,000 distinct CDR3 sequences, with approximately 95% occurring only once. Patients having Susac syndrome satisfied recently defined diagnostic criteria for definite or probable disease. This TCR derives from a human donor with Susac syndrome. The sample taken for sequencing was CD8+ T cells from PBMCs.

CDR3: CASSRVGEQFF. In nucleotides, the CDR3 is TGTGCCAGCAGTCGGGTTGGTGAGCAGTTCTTC. This sequence joins TRBV7-9 and TRBJ2-1; D unresolved. Per germline, CDR1 SEHNR and CDR2 FQNEAQ (reference sequence). The CDR3 spans 11 residues. Trimming pared 6 bases from V and 9 bases from J, leaving 9 bases between.